This T cell receptor (beta chain) emerged from a study of response to subunit inactivated influenza vaccine. This clonotype has only one observation. A much larger clone sits a single nucleotide away, making a read error possible. This CDR3 region has 14 residues. V was shortened by 1 base and J by 7 bases, with 12 bases between the two germline ends. CDR1 SGHAT and CDR2 FQNNGV come from the germline V gene. One entry per CDR3 protein, called by TCRdb with MiXCR from the RT-PCR reads. The profile shows 150,000 to 200,000 distinct CDR3 sequences, 10% to 15% of them singletons. Separately, the same data were catalogued under a study of T cells expressing NK-cell markers. This second study notes: Production of TCR beta cDNA relied on 5'RACE template switching with UMIs. The authors derived TCR beta repertoires from sorted CD3+CD56+NKG2C+, CD3+CD56+NKG2C- and CD3+CD56-NKG2C+ T cells. Restriction of sorting to alpha-beta TCR T cells was accomplished in several experiments using an anti-gamma-delta TCR antibody. The contribution of dominant NKG2C+ clonotypes to CD8+ T cells in five to seven donors was 1.0-7.0%.

Material: CD8+ T cells sorted from PBMCs, obtained 11 to 12 days after vaccination. The sequence came from a man aged 45-60 years who received an inactivated influenza vaccine. V usage is TRBV11-2 and J usage is TRBJ2-3; D unclear. The CDR3 is CASSLGPEEYTQYF. DNA of the CDR3: TGTGCCAGCAGCTTAGGTCCAGAGGAGTATACGCAGTATTTT. Together with reference TRBV11-2 and TRBJ2-3, the CDR3 gives the full variable domain: EAGVAQSPRYKIIEKRQSVAFWCNPISGHATLYWYQQILGQGPKLLIQFQNNGVVDDSQLPKDRFSAERLKGVDSTLKIQPAKLEDSAVYLCASSLGPEEYTQYFGPGTRLTVL.